This T cell receptor (beta chain) was identified during a study of blood T cell repertoires in COVID-19. Study-wide background: Researchers got acute and convalescent COVID-19 samples from the United States, Italy and Spain. PBMCs, B-cell-depleted T cells, or T cells were the source of the cDNA or gDNA that made up the material.

CDR1 is SGDLS, CDR2 YYNGEE, per germline. The V segment lost 6 bases and the J segment 3 bases; nucleotides outside the gene matches: 11. The CDR3 runs 16 residues. Under the authors' procedure: Researchers report that nucleated cell counts were estimated from reference gene primer amplification. The table came from immunoSEQ multiplex PCR; TCRdb's copy has only in-frame clones and leaves some out. The V and J calls and clone size are taken from that table; D and trimming were inferred from the DNA. This table holds 650,000 to 800,000 clones, 75% to 90% found once. The chain uses TRBV9 and TRBJ2-2; 7 nucleotides align to TRBD1. Source material: peripheral blood. This clonotype was sampled from a young woman with acute or convalescent COVID-19. The CDR3 region is CASKGERTGDTGELFF. The CDR3 nucleotides are TGTGCCAGCAAGGGTGAGAGGACAGGCGACACCGGGGAGCTGTTTTTT.